The 20 T cell receptor beta chains reported below all come from one sample, sequenced in a study of cytomegalovirus exposure and HLA in healthy donors. PCR used 60 Vbeta primers and 13 Jbeta primers. Assay used: immunoSEQ multiplex PCR; TCRdb lists only in-frame clones, some missing. The repertoire includes 95,000 to 150,000 clones, around 86% of them detected once, and about 2.4% sits in the top ten. Sequences were obtained from PBMCs. These receptors originate from a woman in her thirties or forties in good health and CMV-seronegative.

The rearrangement links TRBV6-6 to TRBJ1-1; 7 bases agree with TRBD1. J lost 6 bases, V lost 1 base, and 2 bases had no gene match. The CDR3 runs 13 residues. Germline V gene lookup returns CDR1 MNHNY and CDR2 SVGAGI (reference sequence). CDR3 DNA sequence: TGTGCCAGCAGTTACTACAGGGGTTCTGAAGCTTTCTTT. Amino acid sequence: CASSYYRGSEAFF.

The rearrangement links TRBV7-2 to TRBJ2-5, with 12 bases fitting TRBD2. CDR3 length: 18 residues. V gave up 5 bases and J gave up 0 bases; unmatched junction bases: 10. Germline V lookup: CDR1 SGHTA, CDR2 FQGNSA. Here the CDR3 reads CASSKAGTSGFYQETQYF. The CDR3 DNA sequence: TGTGCCAGCAGCAAAGCCGGGACTAGCGGGTTTTACCAAGAGACCCAGTACTTC.

V gene TRBV19 combines with J gene TRBJ2-1, with 7 bases aligning to TRBD2. After removal of 3 bases from V and 6 bases from J, the junction contained 2 bases not matched to a gene. The CDR3 runs 13 residues. CDR1 is LNHDA and CDR2 is SQIVND in the germline V gene (reference sequence). The DNA of the CDR3 is TGTGCCAGTAGTATTTGGGGGGGCAATGAGCAGTTCTTC. This sequence encodes CASSIWGGNEQFF.

This chain links TRBV5-1 with TRBJ2-7; 9 positions match TRBD2. Germline CDR1 SGHRS, CDR2 YFSETQ. This CDR3 has 16 residues. The J segment lost 2 bases and the V segment lost 4 bases, leaving 10 bases of the junction unmatched. The CDR3 region has the DNA TGCGCCAGCAGCCCCGATACTAGCGGGCGCCCCTACGAGCAGTACTTC. Translated, it gives CASSPDTSGRPYEQYF. The whole variable domain, remainder taken from reference TRBV5-1 and TRBJ2-7, is KAGVTQTPRYLIKTRGQQVTLSCSPISGHRSVSWYQQTPGQGLQFLFEYFSETQRNKGNFPGRFSGRQFSNSRSEMNVSTLELGDSALYLCASSPDTSGRPYEQYFGPGTRLTVT.

The chain has TRBV7-2 and TRBJ2-1, with TRBD2 identical over 8 bases. The CDR3 runs to 16 residues. Trimming took 2 bases from V and 10 from J; bases not matched to a gene: 13. Germline CDR1 and CDR2: SGHTA and FQGNSA. CDR3 in DNA: TGTGCCAGCAGCTTAAGGGTAGCGGGGAATTCCAGGGAGCAGTTCTTC. Its translation is CASSLRVAGNSREQFF. Filled out from reference TRBV7-2 and TRBJ2-1, the complete variable domain reads GAGVSQSPSNKVTEKGKDVELRCDPISGHTALYWYRQSLGQGLEFLIYFQGNSAPDKSGLPSDRFSAERTGGSVSTLTIQRTQQEDSAVYLCASSLRVAGNSREQFFGPGTRLTVL.

The V and J genes are TRBV7-2 and TRBJ2-3; TRBD2 is a possible D gene (7 bases). Between the trimmed V and J ends, which lost 5 bases and 4 bases, there was a span of 22 bases. CDR3 size: 17 residues. Germline CDR1 is SGHTA and CDR2 is FQGNSA. The CDR3 here is CASSPLVGGADADTQYF. The CDR3 DNA is TGTGCCAGCAGCCCGCTTGTAGGGGGGGCGGATGCAGATACGCAGTATTTT.

This clone has only one observation. The CDR3 spells CASSLGRESEETQYF. The CDR3 DNA follows: TGCGCCAGCAGCTTGGGACGGGAGTCCGAAGAGACCCAGTACTTC. This chain joins TRBV5-1 and TRBJ2-5; possibly TRBD2 for D (6 bases). The CDR3 length is 15 residues. Germline values: CDR1 SGHRS, CDR2 YFSETQ. V was pared by 0 bases and J by 3 bases, with 12 bases between. Based on the CDR3 plus reference TRBV5-1 and TRBJ2-5, the full variable domain is KAGVTQTPRYLIKTRGQQVTLSCSPISGHRSVSWYQQTPGQGLQFLFEYFSETQRNKGNFPGRFSGRQFSNSRSEMNVSTLELGDSALYLCASSLGRESEETQYFGPGTRLLVL.

This chain links TRBV7-2 with TRBJ2-3; 13 nucleotides agree with TRBD2. The J segment lost 6 bases and the V segment lost 5 bases, leaving 8 bases of the junction unmatched. Germline CDR1 and CDR2: SGHTA and FQGNSA. The CDR3 length is 16 residues. CDR3 nucleotides: TGTGCCAGCAGCCCTCCGGGACTAGCGGGATTCGATACGCAGTATTTT. Protein product: CASSPPGLAGFDTQYF.

This chain links TRBV7-8 with TRBJ1-1; D is ambiguous. Germline CDR1 is SGHVS and CDR2 is FQNEAQ. The CDR3 loop spans 14 amino acids. Trimming shortened V by 4 bases and J by 6 bases, and 15 bases separated the two germline ends. The CDR3 loop reads CASSSNLWAAEAFF. The CDR3 DNA is TGTGCCAGCAGCTCCAATTTATGGGCTGCTGAAGCTTTCTTT.

The rearrangement joins TRBV10-2 to TRBJ2-7, with no clear D. The V gene's germline CDR1 is WSHSY and CDR2 SAAADI. This CDR3 region has 14 residues. V lost 2 bases and J lost 3, with 11 bases in between. The CDR3 sequence: CASSEGLEYYEQYF. The CDR3 nucleotides are TGCGCCAGCAGTGAGGGGCTGGAATACTACGAGCAGTACTTC.

The gene calls are TRBV28 and TRBJ1-1; D is perhaps TRBD1 (6 bases). The V end was cut by 3 bases, the J end by 0 bases, with 17 bases between. Germline assignment: CDR1 MDHEN and CDR2 SYDVKM. The CDR3 spans 17 residues. The CDR3 protein is CASSFGRGIGMNTEAFF. For the CDR3, the DNA is TGTGCCAGCAGTTTCGGCAGGGGTATTGGGATGAACACTGAAGCTTTCTTT.

This chain uses TRBV5-4 with TRBJ2-3; 11 bases are shared with TRBD2. CDR1 SGHNT and CDR2 YYREEE come from the germline V gene (reference sequence). V shed 4 bases, J shed 6 bases, and the junction held 7 bases outside the gene matches. CDR3 length equals 15 residues. CDR3 amino acids: CASSPGSGREDTQYF. In nucleotides, the CDR3 is TGTGCCAGCAGCCCAGGTAGCGGGAGGGAGGATACGCAGTATTTT.

The chain has TRBV15 and TRBJ2-5, with D possibly matching TRBD2 (5 bases). Trimming removed 1 base from V and 9 bases from J, with 12 bases in between. CDR1 and CDR2 (germline): LNHNV, YYDKDF (reference sequence). This CDR3 is built from 13 residues. The CDR3 protein is CATSRGSPGAQYF. DNA of the CDR3: TGTGCCACCAGCAGAGGCTCTCCCGGGGCCCAGTACTTC. Together with reference TRBV15 and TRBJ2-5, the CDR3 gives the full variable domain: DAMVIQNPRYQVTQFGKPVTLSCSQTLNHNVMYWYQQKSSQAPKLLFHYYDKDFNNEADTPDNFQSRRPNTSFCFLDIRSPGLGDTAMYLCATSRGSPGAQYFGPGTRLLVL.

The chain recombines TRBV6-5 with TRBJ1-1, with 9 bases lining up with TRBD1. CDR3 length: 14 residues. The J segment lost 11 bases and the V segment lost 4 bases, leaving 11 bases of the junction unmatched. Germline-derived CDR1 and CDR2 are MNHEY and SVGAGI. The DNA for the CDR3 is TGTGCCAGCAGTTCGGGACAGGGAAGTTTCGGGGCTTTCTTT. Protein sequence: CASSSGQGSFGAFF.

V and J are TRBV11-3 and TRBJ2-7, with D possibly being TRBD2 (5 bases). CDR3 length: 13 residues. Germline CDR1 reads SGHNT; CDR2 reads YENEEA. The V gene lost 4 bases and the J gene lost 3 bases, with 10 bases spanning the gap. CDR3 loop: CASSSRAGYEQYF. The CDR3 nucleotides read TGTGCCAGCAGCTCCCGGGCGGGCTACGAGCAGTACTTC.

V is TRBV9 and J is TRBJ2-7, with 13 bases that match TRBD2. CDR1 is SGDLS, CDR2 YYNGEE, per germline. The CDR3 contains 14 residues. V shed 4 bases and J 11 bases; nucleotides not matched to a gene: 9. CDR3: CASSPWTSGSRKYF. The DNA for the CDR3 is TGTGCCAGCAGCCCCTGGACTAGCGGGAGTCGGAAGTACTTC.

The chain uses TRBV10-3 and TRBJ2-7, with 10 positions matching TRBD1. V was clipped by 9 bases and J by 7 bases; unmatched bases: 6. Germline V gives CDR1 ENHRY, CDR2 SYGVKD. The CDR3 contains 12 residues. In DNA form, the CDR3 reads TGTGCCATATGGACAGGGGGAGGTGAGCAGTACTTC. Translated: CAIWTGGGEQYF.

For this clone: At one end the junction does not follow the germline gene, possibly because of a read error. V usage is TRBV28 and J usage is TRBJ2-1; D call uncertain. The CDR3 extends over 13 amino acids. Looked up from germline, CDR1 is MDHEN and CDR2 is SYDVKM. The CDR3 reads CASSTDGYNERFF. The CDR3 DNA reads as TGTGCCAGCAGTACTGATGGGTACAATGAGCGGTTCTTC.

There are a few counts of this clone. The chain's CDR3 is CASSFVPLRSYEQYF. The CDR3 DNA sequence: TGTGCCAGCAGCTTTGTTCCTCTCCGCTCCTACGAGCAGTACTTC. V usage is TRBV7-8 and J usage is TRBJ2-7, with no clear D. The CDR3 loop spans 15 amino acids. Germline V gene data show CDR1 as SGHVS and CDR2 as FQNEAQ. The ends were cut back, 3 bases at V and 0 bases at J, with 12 bases in the middle. The complete variable domain, with remaining parts taken from reference TRBV7-8 and TRBJ2-7, reads GAGVSQSPRYKVAKRGQDVALRCDPISGHVSLFWYQQALGQGPEFLTYFQNEAQLDKSGLPSDRFFAERPEGSVSTLKIQRTQQEDSAVYLCASSFVPLRSYEQYFGPGTRLTVT.

The CDR3 protein is CARGGDGRELGTQYF. The CDR3 nucleotides read TGCGCCAGGGGGGGTGACGGGCGGGAGTTGGGGACCCAGTACTTC. The rearrangement joins TRBV10-1 to TRBJ2-5, with 7 positions matching TRBD2. The germline CDR1 and CDR2 sequences are WNHNN and SYGVQD (reference sequence). The length of the CDR3 is 15 residues. Trimming at V came to 9 bases and at J to 7 bases, leaving 17 bases not matched to a gene.